This TCR beta chain appears in the sequencing data of a study of shared clonotypes between healthy human individuals. The wider study: Every donor yielded three CD4 naive, three CD4 memory, two CD8 naive and one CD8 memory plate.

Study-wide results and caveats: Sharing across four donors was seen in 4% to 6.5% of naive CD4 clonotypes. Estimated richness was generally greater in naive than memory subsets.

A word on this clone: Its target is not known.

Trimming pared 7 bases from V and 6 bases from J, leaving 13 bases between. Germline loops: CDR1 MNHNY, CDR2 SVGAGI (reference sequence). This CDR3 has 12 residues. The DNA input per sorted-subset replicate PCR was about 180 ng, corresponding to some 27,000 T cell genomes. Using immunoSEQ multiplex PCR, the repertoire was profiled, and TCRdb retains in-frame clones only, with some absent. The sample holds about 110,000 clones, roughly two thirds seen once. This sequence originates from a woman in her 30s in good health. Sequencing used memory CD8+ T cells sorted from blood. The subset is: CD45RO+ cells pooled with CCR7-negative TemRA cells. The V gene is TRBV6-6, the J gene TRBJ2-7, with a tentative D call TRBD2 (6 bases). The DNA for the CDR3 is TGTGCCAGCACCATCGGGAGTAGCGAGCAGTACTTC. Translating it yields CASTIGSSEQYF.